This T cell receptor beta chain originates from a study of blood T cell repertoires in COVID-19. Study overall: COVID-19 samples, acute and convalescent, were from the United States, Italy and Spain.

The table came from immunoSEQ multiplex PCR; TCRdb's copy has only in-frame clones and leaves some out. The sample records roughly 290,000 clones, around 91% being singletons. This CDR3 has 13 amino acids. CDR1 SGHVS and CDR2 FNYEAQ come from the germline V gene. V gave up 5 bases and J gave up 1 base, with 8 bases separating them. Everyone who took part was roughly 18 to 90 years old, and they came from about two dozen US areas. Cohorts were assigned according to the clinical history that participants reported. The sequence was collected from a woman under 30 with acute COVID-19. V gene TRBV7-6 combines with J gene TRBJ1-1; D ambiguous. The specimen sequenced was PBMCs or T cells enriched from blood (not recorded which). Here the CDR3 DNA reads TGTGCCAGCAGCCGGCGGGGGAACACTGAAGCTTTCTTT. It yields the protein CASSRRGNTEAFF.